The rows below give T cell receptor beta chains drawn from one sample of a study of shared clonotypes between healthy human individuals. TCRdb's copy holds only in-frame clones and misses some; the assay was immunoSEQ multiplex PCR. The top ten clones hold approximately 0.11% of a sample with more than 500,000 clones, around 95% of them seen once. The material sequenced was naive CD8+ T cells sorted from blood. These receptor sequences come from a woman in her twenties or thirties in good health. CDR3s include the opening cysteine and the closing phenylalanine or tryptophan. A D gene is named only where the DNA matches it firmly. Clone size, where shown, is once, few, many, or a class for clones that have expanded.

clone_size	j_call	v_call	d_call	cdr3_aa	cdr3_nt
.	TRBJ2-1	TRBV5-6	TRBD2	CAVGRTSGYYNEQFF	TGTGCCGTGGGGCGGACTAGCGGGTACTACAATGAGCAGTTCTTC
.	TRBJ2-7	TRBV28	TRBD2	CASSPPGLASYEQYF	TGTGCCAGCAGTCCACCGGGACTAGCGAGCTACGAGCAGTACTTC
.	TRBJ2-7	TRBV4-1	.	CASSPAASYEQYF	TGCGCCAGCAGCCCCGCGGCCTCCTACGAGCAGTACTTC
.	TRBJ2-7	TRBV27	.	CASSLAGSSYEQYF	TGTGCCAGCAGTTTAGCGGGGAGTAGCTACGAGCAGTACTTC
.	TRBJ2-7	TRBV28	TRBD2	CASRPQREYEQYF	TGTGCCAGCAGGCCGCAGCGGGAGTACGAGCAGTACTTC
.	TRBJ2-7	TRBV19	TRBD1	CASSHENRGEQYF	TGTGCCAGTAGTCACGAAAACAGGGGCGAGCAGTACTTC
.	TRBJ2-7	TRBV6-5	TRBD1	CASSPLGQGSYEQYF	TGTGCCAGCAGCCCACTTGGACAGGGCTCCTACGAGCAGTACTTC
.	TRBJ2-1	TRBV19	.	CASQPPASDHNEQFF	TGTGCCAGCCAACCTCCGGCTAGCGACCACAATGAGCAGTTCTTC
.	TRBJ2-1	TRBV11-2	TRBD2	CASSPWVYSGTSSYNEQFF	TGTGCCAGCAGCCCATGGGTTTATAGCGGGACAAGCTCCTACAATGAGCAGTTCTTC
.	TRBJ2-3	TRBV5-1	.	CASSLAELTDTQYF	TGCGCCAGCAGCTTGGCGGAACTCACAGATACGCAGTATTTT
.	TRBJ2-5	TRBV4-2	.	CASSQDGGLREAGETQYF	TGTGCCAGCAGCCAAGATGGGGGACTCAGGGAGGCAGGAGAGACCCAGTACTTC
few	TRBJ2-2	TRBV7-3	TRBD2	CASSLTSGSAVTGELFF	TGTGCCAGCAGCTTGACTAGCGGGAGTGCTGTCACCGGGGAGCTGTTTTTT
.	TRBJ2-5	TRBV28	.	CASSLGFEQETQYF	TGTGCCAGCAGTTTAGGGTTTGAGCAAGAGACCCAGTACTTC
once	TRBJ2-7	TRBV27	TRBD2	CASSSSSGVVSYEQYF	TGTGCCAGCAGTTCCTCTAGCGGGGTCGTATCCTACGAGCAGTACTTC
.	TRBJ2-7	TRBV15	TRBD2	CATSDPSGSHEQYF	TGTGCCACCAGTGACCCTAGCGGGAGCCACGAGCAGTACTTC
.	TRBJ1-4	TRBV5-1	TRBD1	CASRQGNQEKLFF	TGCGCCAGCCGACAGGGGAATCAAGAAAAACTGTTTTTT
.	TRBJ2-7	TRBV21-1	.	CASSAWTGKYEQYF	TGTGCCAGCAGCGCCTGGACAGGGAAGTACGAGCAGTACTTC
.	TRBJ2-1	TRBV27	TRBD1	CASSAGTGGFNEQFF	TGTGCCAGCAGCGCCGGGACAGGGGGGTTCAATGAGCAGTTCTTC
.	TRBJ1-2	TRBV30	.	CAWSVMSSGYTF	TGTGCCTGGAGTGTAATGAGTAGTGGCTACACCTTC
.	TRBJ2-7	TRBV11-2	.	CASSLSRNDYPYEQYF	TGTGCCAGCAGCTTAAGTCGGAACGATTATCCTTACGAGCAGTACTTC
.	TRBJ2-7	TRBV7-2	TRBD2	CASSFPGLAESLPGEQYF	TGTGCCAGCAGCTTTCCGGGACTAGCGGAGTCCCTCCCAGGCGAGCAGTACTTC
.	TRBJ1-5	TRBV28	.	CASSLSPLQGGIQPQHF	TGTGCCAGCAGTTTATCCCCCCTCCAGGGAGGTATTCAGCCCCAGCATTTT
.	TRBJ2-7	TRBV6-4	.	CASSRGRRPYEQYF	TGTGCCAGCAGCAGGGGACGCCGACCCTACGAGCAGTACTTC
.	TRBJ1-5	TRBV27	.	CASSSTTGLDQPQHF	TGTGCCAGCAGTTCCACGACAGGATTGGATCAGCCCCAGCATTTT
once	TRBJ2-5	TRBV7-9	.	CASSLGPLAIQETQYF	TGTGCCAGCAGCTTAGGACCCCTAGCGATTCAAGAGACCCAGTACTTC
.	TRBJ1-2	TRBV9	TRBD1	CASSGSGTEFSNYGYTF	TGTGCCAGCAGCGGCTCCGGGACAGAATTCTCTAACTATGGCTACACCTTC
.	TRBJ2-7	TRBV19	.	CASSPRQVGSEQYF	TGTGCCAGTAGTCCAAGACAGGTTGGGAGCGAGCAGTACTTC
.	TRBJ1-2	TRBV28	TRBD1	CASSLEGAPYGYTF	TGTGCCAGCAGTTTAGAGGGGGCACCCTATGGCTACACCTTC
.	TRBJ1-1	TRBV19	.	CASSIFGRNTEAFF	TGTGCCAGTAGTATATTCGGGAGGAACACTGAAGCTTTCTTT
.	TRBJ1-5	TRBV2	.	CASRDDGNSNQPQHF	TGTGCCAGCAGAGACGACGGGAATAGCAATCAGCCCCAGCATTTT
.	TRBJ1-1	TRBV5-6	.	CASSLAGASTEAFF	TGTGCCAGCAGCTTGGCAGGGGCGTCCACTGAAGCTTTCTTT
.	TRBJ2-7	TRBV19	TRBD2	CASSYAGGNYEQYF	TGTGCCAGTAGTTACGCGGGAGGGAACTACGAGCAGTACTTC
.	TRBJ2-1	TRBV9	TRBD1	CASSASGTGHNEQFF	TGTGCCAGCAGCGCATCCGGGACAGGGCACAATGAGCAGTTCTTC
.	TRBJ2-7	TRBV6-1	.	CASSDYTGSSYEQYF	TGTGCCAGCAGTGATTATACCGGGAGCTCCTACGAGCAGTACTTC
.	TRBJ2-5	TRBV7-8	.	CASSLDWGSRTQYF	TGTGCCAGCAGCTTAGACTGGGGGTCACGGACCCAGTACTTC
.	TRBJ1-1	TRBV7-9	.	CASSFYPEAFF	TGTGCCAGCAGCTTTTACCCTGAAGCTTTCTTT
.	TRBJ2-7	TRBV15	TRBD1	CATSADLTGTGNEQYF	TGTGCCACCAGCGCCGACCTCACCGGGACAGGGAACGAGCAGTACTTC
.	TRBJ2-3	TRBV4-1	.	CASRRTPIAADTQYF	TGCGCCAGCAGGCGGACACCTATAGCGGCAGATACGCAGTATTTT
.	TRBJ1-4	TRBV19	TRBD1	CASSDHKGQEIATNEKLFF	TGTGCCAGTTCAGACCATAAGGGACAGGAGATAGCAACTAATGAAAAACTGTTTTTT
once	TRBJ1-2	TRBV29-1	TRBD1	CSVGQGISLRSYGYTF	TGCAGCGTTGGACAGGGTATCTCCCTACGTAGCTATGGCTACACCTTC
.	TRBJ2-7	TRBV27	.	CASRILQGSDEQYF	TGTGCCAGCAGGATCTTGCAGGGTAGCGACGAGCAGTACTTC
.	TRBJ2-7	TRBV7-6	.	CASSKDSTLSYEQYF	TGTGCCAGCAGCAAGGACAGTACTCTCTCCTACGAGCAGTACTTC
.	TRBJ2-5	TRBV6-4	TRBD1	CASINPTGGFGETQYF	TGTGCCAGCATAAACCCGACAGGGGGTTTTGGGGAGACCCAGTACTTC
.	TRBJ2-7	TRBV21-1	.	CASSNHLIGGPLGTYEQYF	TGTGCCAGCAGCAACCACCTTATAGGGGGACCGCTGGGCACCTACGAGCAGTACTTC
.	TRBJ2-2	TRBV19	.	CASSPLLLNTGELFF	TGTGCCAGTAGTCCCCTTCTACTGAACACCGGGGAGCTGTTTTTT
.	TRBJ2-7	TRBV7-2	TRBD2	CASSLAGGAYEQYF	TGTGCCAGCAGCTTAGCGGGAGGGGCCTACGAGCAGTACTTC
.	TRBJ2-3	TRBV11-2	TRBD2	CASSSSAGIVTDTQYF	TGTGCCAGCAGCTCGTCAGCGGGAATTGTGACAGATACGCAGTATTTT
once	TRBJ2-7	TRBV28	.	CASSFPDTSYEQYF	TGTGCCAGCAGTTTCCCGGACACCTCCTACGAGCAGTACTTC
.	TRBJ1-1	TRBV27	TRBD1	CASSLSPGTGRLSEAFF	TGTGCCAGCAGTTTATCTCCTGGGACAGGGAGGCTCTCTGAAGCTTTCTTT
.	TRBJ1-4	TRBV28	TRBD1	CASSPRQGGNEKLFF	TGTGCCAGCAGTCCGAGACAGGGGGGAAATGAAAAACTGTTTTTT
.	TRBJ2-1	TRBV7-8	TRBD2	CASSLVLAGAVSSSYNEQFF	TGTGCCAGCAGCTTAGTTTTGGCGGGAGCGGTCTCGAGCTCCTACAATGAGCAGTTCTTC
once	TRBJ2-6	TRBV6-5	.	CASSYGFPSGANVLTF	TGTGCCAGCAGTTACGGCTTCCCCTCTGGGGCCAACGTCCTGACTTTC